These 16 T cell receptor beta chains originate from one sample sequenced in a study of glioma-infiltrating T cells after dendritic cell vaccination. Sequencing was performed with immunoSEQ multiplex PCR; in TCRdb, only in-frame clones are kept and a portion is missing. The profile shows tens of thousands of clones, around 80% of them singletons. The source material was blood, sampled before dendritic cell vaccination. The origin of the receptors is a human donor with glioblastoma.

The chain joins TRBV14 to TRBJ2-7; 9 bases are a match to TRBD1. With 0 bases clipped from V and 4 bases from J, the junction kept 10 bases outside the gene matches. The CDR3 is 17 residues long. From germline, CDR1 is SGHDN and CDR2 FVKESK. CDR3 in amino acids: CASSQELRDRDEYEQYV. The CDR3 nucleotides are TGTGCCAGCAGCCAAGAATTGAGGGACAGGGACGAATACGAGCAGTACGTC.

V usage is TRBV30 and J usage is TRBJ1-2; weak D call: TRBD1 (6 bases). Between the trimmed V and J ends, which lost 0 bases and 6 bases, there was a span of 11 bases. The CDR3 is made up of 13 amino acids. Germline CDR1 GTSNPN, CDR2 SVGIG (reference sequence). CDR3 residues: CAWSVQGLDGYTF. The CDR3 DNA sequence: TGTGCCTGGAGTGTTCAGGGGCTTGATGGCTACACCTTC.

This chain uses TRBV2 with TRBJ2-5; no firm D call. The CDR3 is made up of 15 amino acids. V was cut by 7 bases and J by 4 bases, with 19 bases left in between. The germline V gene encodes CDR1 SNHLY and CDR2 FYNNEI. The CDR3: CASTLRPGGRETQYF. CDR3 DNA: TGTGCCAGCACCCTTCGGCCAGGTGGTAGAGAGACCCAGTACTTC. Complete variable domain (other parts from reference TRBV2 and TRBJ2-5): EPEVTQTPSHQVTQMGQEVILRCVPISNHLYFYWYRQILGQKVEFLVSFYNNEISEKSEIFDDQFSVERPDGSNFTLKIRSTKLEDSAMYFCASTLRPGGRETQYFGPGTRLLVL.

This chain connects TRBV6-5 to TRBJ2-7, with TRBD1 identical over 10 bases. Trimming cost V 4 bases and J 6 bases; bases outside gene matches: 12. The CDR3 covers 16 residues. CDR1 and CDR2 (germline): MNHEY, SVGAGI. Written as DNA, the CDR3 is TGTGCCAGCAGTTTCCGGACGACAGGGGGCTCTGCCGAGCAGTACTTC. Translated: CASSFRTTGGSAEQYF.

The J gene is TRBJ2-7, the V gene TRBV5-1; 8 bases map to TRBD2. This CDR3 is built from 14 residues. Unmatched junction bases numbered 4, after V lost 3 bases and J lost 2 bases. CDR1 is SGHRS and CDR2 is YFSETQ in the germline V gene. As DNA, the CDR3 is TGCGCCAGCAGCTCCAGCGGGGGAACCTACGAGCAGTACTTC. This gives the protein CASSSSGGTYEQYF.

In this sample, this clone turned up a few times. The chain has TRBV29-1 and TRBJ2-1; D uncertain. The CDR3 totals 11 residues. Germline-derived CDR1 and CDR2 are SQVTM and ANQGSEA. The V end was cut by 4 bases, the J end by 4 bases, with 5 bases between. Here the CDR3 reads CSVGAYNEQFF. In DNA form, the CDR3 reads TGCAGCGTTGGGGCTTACAATGAGCAGTTCTTC.

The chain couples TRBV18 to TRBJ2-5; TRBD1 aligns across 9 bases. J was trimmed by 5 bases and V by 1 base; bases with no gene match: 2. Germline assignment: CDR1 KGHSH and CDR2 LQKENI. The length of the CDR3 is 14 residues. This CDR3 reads CASSPLGQGETQYF. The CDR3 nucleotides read TGTGCCAGCTCACCACTGGGACAGGGTGAGACCCAGTACTTC. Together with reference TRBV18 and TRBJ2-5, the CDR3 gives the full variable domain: NAGVMQNPRHLVRRRGQEARLRCSPMKGHSHVYWYRQLPEEGLKFMVYLQKENIIDESGMPKERFSAEFPKEGPSILRIQQVVRGDSAAYFCASSPLGQGETQYFGPGTRLLVL.

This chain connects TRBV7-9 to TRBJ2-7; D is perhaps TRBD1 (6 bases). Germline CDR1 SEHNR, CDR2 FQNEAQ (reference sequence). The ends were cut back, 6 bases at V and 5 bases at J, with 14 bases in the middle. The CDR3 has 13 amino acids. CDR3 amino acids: CASSSQGNHEQYV. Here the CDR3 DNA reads TGTGCCAGCAGTTCACAGGGAAACCACGAGCAGTACGTC.

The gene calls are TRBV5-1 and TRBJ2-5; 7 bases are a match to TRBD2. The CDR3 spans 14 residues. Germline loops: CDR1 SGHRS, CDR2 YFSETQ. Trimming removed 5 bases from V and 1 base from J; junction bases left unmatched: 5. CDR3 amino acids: CASSRAGTQETQYF. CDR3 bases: TGCGCCAGCAGTCGAGCGGGGACCCAAGAGACCCAGTACTTC.

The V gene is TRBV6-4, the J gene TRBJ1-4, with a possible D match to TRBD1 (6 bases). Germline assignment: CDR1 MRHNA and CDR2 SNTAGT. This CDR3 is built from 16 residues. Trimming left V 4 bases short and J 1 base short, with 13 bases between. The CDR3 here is CASSACKGETNEKLFF. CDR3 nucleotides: TGTGCCAGCAGTGCGTGCAAGGGGGAAACTAATGAAAAACTGTTTTTT.

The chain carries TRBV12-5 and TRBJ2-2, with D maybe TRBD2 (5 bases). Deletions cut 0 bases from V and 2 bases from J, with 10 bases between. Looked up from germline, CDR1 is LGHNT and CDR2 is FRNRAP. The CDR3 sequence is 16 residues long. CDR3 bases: TGTGCTAGTGGTTTGGTTATTGCGGGTAACACCGGGGAGCTGTTTTTT. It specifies CASGLVIAGNTGELFF.

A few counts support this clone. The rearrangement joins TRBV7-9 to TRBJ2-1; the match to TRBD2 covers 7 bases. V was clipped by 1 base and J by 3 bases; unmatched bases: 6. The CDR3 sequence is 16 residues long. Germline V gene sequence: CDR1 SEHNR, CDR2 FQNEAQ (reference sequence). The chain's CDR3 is CASSLVGEGIYNEQFF. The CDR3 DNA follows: TGTGCCAGCAGCTTAGTTGGGGAGGGAATCTACAATGAGCAGTTCTTC.

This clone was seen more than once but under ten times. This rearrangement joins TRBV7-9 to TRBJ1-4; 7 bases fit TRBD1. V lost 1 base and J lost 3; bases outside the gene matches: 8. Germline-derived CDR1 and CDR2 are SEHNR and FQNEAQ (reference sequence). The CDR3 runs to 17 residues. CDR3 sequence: CASSLGTGAGANEKLFF. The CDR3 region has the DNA TGTGCCAGCAGCTTAGGTACAGGGGCCGGCGCTAATGAAAAACTGTTTTTT.

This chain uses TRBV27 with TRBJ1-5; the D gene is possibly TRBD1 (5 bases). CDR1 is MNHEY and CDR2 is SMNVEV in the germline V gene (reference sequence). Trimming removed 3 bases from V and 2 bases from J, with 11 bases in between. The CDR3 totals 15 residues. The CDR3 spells CASSFGQGGNQPQHF. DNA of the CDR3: TGTGCCAGCAGTTTTGGGCAGGGTGGCAATCAGCCCCAGCATTTT.

Written as DNA, the CDR3 is TGTGCCAGCAGTGAATTACAGGGACCCGGAAACACCATATATTTT. Its protein is CASSELQGPGNTIYF. V and J are TRBV6-1 and TRBJ1-3, with TRBD1 as a possible D gene (6 bases). Germline V gene data show CDR1 as MNHNS and CDR2 as SASEGT. Trimming pared 2 bases from V and 4 bases from J, leaving 12 bases between. This CDR3 comprises 15 residues.

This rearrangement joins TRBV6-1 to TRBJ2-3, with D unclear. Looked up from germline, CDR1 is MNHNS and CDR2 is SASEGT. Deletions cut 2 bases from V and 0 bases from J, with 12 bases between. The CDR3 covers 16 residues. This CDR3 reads CASSERLARSTDTQYF. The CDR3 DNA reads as TGTGCCAGCAGTGAAAGGTTAGCTCGTAGCACAGATACGCAGTATTTT.